This T cell receptor (beta chain) was profiled in a study of T cell responses to AZD1222 COVID-19 vaccine (dated by TCRdb to the early 2020s). With respect to the entire study: AZD1222 recipients whose second dose came at about 4 weeks and those whose second dose came at about 12 weeks were combined into one group, since spike-specific TCR depth and breadth did not differ between the two schedules. TCR sequencing was performed for more than 230 trial participants, of whom around 210 were given two doses of AZD1222 and some 25 were given two doses of MenACWY control vaccine. Trial participants were enrolled by age into 18-55, 56-69 and 70-plus year subgroups, with approximately 150, 28 and 58 TCR-sequenced participants respectively. Summary of the overall study and its limitations: No day 14 peak-response samples were available, so repertoires were characterized only after the peak T cell response. The whole spike protein was spanned by vaccine-associated CD4 TCRs, and dominant responses were seen in regions 160-218 and 743-854. A significant rise in spike-specific TCR breadth and depth was observed after two AZD1222 doses relative to day 0 and relative to MenACWY recipients. Epitopes outside the regions mutated in the B.1.351 and B.1.1.7 variants were reportedly recognized by nearly half of the unique spike-specific TCRs. In the small 56-69-year group, the increase in depth fell short of significance, most likely because of low power. Only five to seven AZD1222 recipients were SARS-CoV-2 seropositive at baseline, limiting conclusions about previously exposed vaccinees. Most participants were white British and females outnumbered males, and the authors suggested that clonal diversity may have been underestimated.

V lost 4 bases and J lost 2 bases; the stretch between them is 11 bases long. From cysteine to phenylalanine, the CDR3 is 14 amino acids long. Solely the CDR3 DNA is kept, with 42 bases framed from the first base. The germline V gene supplies CDR1 KGHSH and CDR2 LQKENI. For this clone: This clone's antigen is unknown. Base qualities are missing; no much larger clone stands one base away.

The intended sense of this specimen's time point label: baseline before first vaccination. The vaccinee samples were drawn from two UK trials, COV001 and COV002, one of which was a single-blind randomized controlled phase 2/3 trial testing AZD1222 (ChAdOx1 nCoV-19) in healthy adults. For TCRbeta chain sequencing, PBMC samples were collected from trial participants at day 0 and at day 28 after the second dose. The CDR3 regions of human TCRbeta chains were analyzed by immunosequencing. Regarding the original processing steps: TCRs in the repertoires were matched against a reference library of SARS-CoV-2-specific TCRs that had been generated with the MIRA antigen-specificity platform. Breadth meant the fraction of unique TCRs that were SARS-CoV-2-associated, whereas depth meant the fraction of total T cells that were SARS-CoV-2-associated. Using the MIRA data, each spike-specific TCR was mapped to the spike region that the TCR reacts to and placed in a CD4 or CD8 class. Log10-transformed breadth and depth values were compared by one-way ANOVA with Sidak's multiple comparisons tests. TCRdb mirrors the immuneACCESS table, restricted to in-frame sequences. Some clones are absent from its copies; in checked studies, under half trace to an unresolved V gene, and the reason for the others is unknown. Clonal size and the V and J genes are those of that table, whereas D and trimming came from the DNA. The sample yields about 160,000 clones; 75% to 95% were counted once. The ten largest clones add up to approximately 4.8% of the sample.

The V gene is TRBV18 and the J gene is TRBJ1-1, and possibly TRBD1, on 5 matching bases. This TCR came from an adult in good health. The sequencing used peripheral blood, collected on day 0 of AZD1222 vaccination. This receptor has the CDR3 CASSLGGRNTEAFF. The DNA sequence is TGTGCCAGCTCACTGGGGGGGAGAAACACTGAAGCTTTCTTT.